These 4 T cell receptor beta chains came from one sample sequenced in a study of tissue T cells after allogeneic stem cell transplantation (dated by TCRdb to 2021 to 2024). The method behind the library was the immunoSEQ multiplex PCR assay. TCRdb limited this immuneACCESS table to in-frame rearrangements with V and J called. A share of clones is missing; checked studies link under half to unresolved V genes, and the rest is unexplained. The sample records several thousand clones, approximately 58% of which are singletons. The ten largest make up 20% to 25% of the sample. The label giving this sample's time point can be read as: human tissue collected at research (rapid) autopsy. Sequencing used tissue from the jejunum, obtained at autopsy. The receptors were gathered from a male donor aged 60 or older with lung cancer.

The rearrangement links TRBV7-6 to TRBJ1-5; D is uncertain. The V gene's germline CDR1 is SGHVS and CDR2 FNYEAQ. V lost 1 base to trimming and J lost 3 bases, with 13 bases between them. The CDR3 loop spans 16 amino acids. CDR3 bases: TGTGCCAGCAGCTTAGGGGCCGGTTCTTTCAATCAGCCCCAGCATTTT. Encoded protein: CASSLGAGSFNQPQHF.

The rearrangement uses TRBV4-3 and TRBJ2-7; TRBD1 matches 8 bases. V lost 0 bases, J lost 1 base, and 8 bases stayed unmatched. Looked up from germline, CDR1 is LGHNA and CDR2 is YSLEER. The CDR3 runs to 17 residues. For the CDR3, the DNA is TGCGCCAGCAGCCAAGATTGGACAGGGACCACATCCTACGAGCAGTACTTC. It yields the protein CASSQDWTGTTSYEQYF.

DNA of the CDR3: TGCGCCAGCAGTGAGTCGCCGACTTCGGGGGATGAGCAGTTCTTC. Translating gives CASSESPTSGDEQFF. V gene TRBV10-2 combines with J gene TRBJ2-1; a possible D gene is TRBD2 (6 bases). The CDR3 runs to 15 residues. CDR1 is WSHSY and CDR2 is SAAADI in the germline V gene. Trimming removed 0 bases from V and 8 bases from J, with 14 bases in between.

This clone was counted only a few times. V usage is TRBV7-9 and J usage is TRBJ1-5; a possible D gene is TRBD1 (5 bases). CDR3 length: 15 residues. Germline V lookup: CDR1 SEHNR, CDR2 FQNEAQ (reference sequence). The V end was cut by 5 bases, the J end by 3 bases, with 14 bases between. The CDR3 DNA sequence: TGTGCCAGCAGCCCGCCTGGGGCACCCAATCAGCCCCAGCATTTT. As protein: CASSPPGAPNQPQHF. Full variable domain (rest looked up from reference TRBV7-9 and TRBJ1-5): DTGVSQNPRHKITKRGQNVTFRCDPISEHNRLYWYRQTLGQGPEFLTYFQNEAQLEKSRLLSDRFSAERPKGSFSTLEIQRTEQGDSAMYLCASSPPGAPNQPQHFGDGTRLSIL.